This TCR beta chain appears in the sequencing data of a study of technical replicates of blood from several donors. Here immunoSEQ multiplex PCR was the method, and the copy in TCRdb shows in-frame clones only, minus some. This sample has around 16,000 clones, with roughly nine tenths found just once. The germline CDR1 and CDR2 sequences are SGHTS and YDEGEE. After removal of 3 bases from V and 6 bases from J, the junction contained 20 bases not matched to a gene. This CDR3 contains 19 residues. This chain links TRBV5-8 with TRBJ2-1; 8 nucleotides match TRBD2. The TCR sequence derives from a human donor in good health. The sample consisted of PBMCs. The CDR3 loop reads CASSSKRGTGGPIGNEQFF. The CDR3 nucleotides are TGTGCCAGCAGCTCAAAGAGAGGTACGGGAGGGCCAATCGGCAATGAGCAGTTCTTC.